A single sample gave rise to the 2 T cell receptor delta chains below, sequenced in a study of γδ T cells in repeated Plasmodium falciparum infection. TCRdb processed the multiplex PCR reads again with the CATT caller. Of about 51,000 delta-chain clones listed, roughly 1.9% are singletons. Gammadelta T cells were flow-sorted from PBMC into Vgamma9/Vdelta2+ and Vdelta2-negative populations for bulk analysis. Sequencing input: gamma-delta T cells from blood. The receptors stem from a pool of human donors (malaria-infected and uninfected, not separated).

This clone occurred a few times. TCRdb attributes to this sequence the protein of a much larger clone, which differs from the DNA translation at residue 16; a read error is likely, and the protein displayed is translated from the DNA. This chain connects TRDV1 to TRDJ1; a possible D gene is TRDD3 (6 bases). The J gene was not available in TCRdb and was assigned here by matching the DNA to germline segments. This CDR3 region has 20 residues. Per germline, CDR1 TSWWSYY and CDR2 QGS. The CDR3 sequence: CALGEPSPPYWAPGTNKLIF. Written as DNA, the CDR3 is TGTGCTCTTGGGGAACCCTCCCCCCCCTACTGGGCTCCCGGCACCAATAAACTCATCTTT.

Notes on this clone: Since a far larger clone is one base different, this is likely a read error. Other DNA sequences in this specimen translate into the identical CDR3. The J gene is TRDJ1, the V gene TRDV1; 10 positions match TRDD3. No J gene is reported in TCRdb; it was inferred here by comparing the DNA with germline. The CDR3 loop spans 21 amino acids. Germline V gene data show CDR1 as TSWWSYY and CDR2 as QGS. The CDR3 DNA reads TGTGCCCTTGGGAGACGGGGTTCCTTCGTACTGGGGGATTTAGGCTCCGATAAACTCATCTTT. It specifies CALGRRGSFVLGDLGSDKLIF.